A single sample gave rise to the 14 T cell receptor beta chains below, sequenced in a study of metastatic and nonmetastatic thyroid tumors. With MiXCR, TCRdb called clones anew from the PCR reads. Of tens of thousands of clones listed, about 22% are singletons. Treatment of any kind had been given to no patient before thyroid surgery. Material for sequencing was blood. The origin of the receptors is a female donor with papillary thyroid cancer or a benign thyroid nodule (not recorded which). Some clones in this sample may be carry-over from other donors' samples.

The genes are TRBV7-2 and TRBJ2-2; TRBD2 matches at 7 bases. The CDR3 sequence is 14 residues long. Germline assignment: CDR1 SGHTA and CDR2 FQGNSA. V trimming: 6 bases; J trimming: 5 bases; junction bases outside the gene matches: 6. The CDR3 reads CASSPGGWTGELFF. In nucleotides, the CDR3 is TGTGCCAGCAGTCCCGGGGGGTGGACCGGGGAGCTGTTTTTT.

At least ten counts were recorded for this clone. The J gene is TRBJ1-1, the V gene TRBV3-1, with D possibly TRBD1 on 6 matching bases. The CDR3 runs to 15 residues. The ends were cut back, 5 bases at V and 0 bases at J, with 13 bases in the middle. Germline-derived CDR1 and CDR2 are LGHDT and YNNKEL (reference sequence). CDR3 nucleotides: TGTGCCAGCAGCTTCCAGGGGCTAATGAACACTGAAGCTTTCTTT. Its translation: CASSFQGLMNTEAFF. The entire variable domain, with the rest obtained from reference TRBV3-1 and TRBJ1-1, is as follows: DTAVSQTPKYLVTQMGNDKSIKCEQNLGHDTMYWYKQDSKKFLKIMFSYNNKELIINETVPNRFSPKSPDKAHLNLHINSLELGDSAVYFCASSFQGLMNTEAFFGQGTRLTVV.

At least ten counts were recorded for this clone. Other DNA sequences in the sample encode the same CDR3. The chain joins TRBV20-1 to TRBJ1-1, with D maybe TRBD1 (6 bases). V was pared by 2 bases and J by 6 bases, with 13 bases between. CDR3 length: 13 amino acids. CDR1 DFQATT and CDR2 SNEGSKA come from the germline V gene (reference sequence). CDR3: CSARRPQGSEAFF. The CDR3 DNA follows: TGCAGTGCTAGACGCCCGCAGGGGTCTGAAGCTTTCTTT.

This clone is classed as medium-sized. As DNA, the CDR3 is TGTGCCACCAGTGATCAGGAGAATGAACTGTCCGAGCAGTACTTC. It codes for CATSDQENELSEQYF. This chain connects TRBV24-1 to TRBJ2-7; D unclear. CDR1 is KGHDR and CDR2 is SFDVKD in the germline V gene. Trimming took off 3 bases at V and 6 bases at J, with 17 bases between the two ends. The CDR3 totals 15 residues.

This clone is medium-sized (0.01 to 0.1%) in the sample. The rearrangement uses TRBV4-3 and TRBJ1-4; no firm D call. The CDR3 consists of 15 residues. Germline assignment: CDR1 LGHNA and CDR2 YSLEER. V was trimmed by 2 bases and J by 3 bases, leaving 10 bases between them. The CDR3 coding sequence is TGCGCCAGCAGCCAAATGGCCGGGCCTAATGAAAAACTGTTTTTT. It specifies CASSQMAGPNEKLFF.

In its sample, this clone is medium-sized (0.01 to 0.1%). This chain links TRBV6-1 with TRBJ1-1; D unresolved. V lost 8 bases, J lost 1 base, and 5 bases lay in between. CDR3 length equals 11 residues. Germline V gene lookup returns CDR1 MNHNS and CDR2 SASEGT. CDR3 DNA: TGTGCCAGCCGGGAGAACACTGAAGCTTTCTTT. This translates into CASRENTEAFF.

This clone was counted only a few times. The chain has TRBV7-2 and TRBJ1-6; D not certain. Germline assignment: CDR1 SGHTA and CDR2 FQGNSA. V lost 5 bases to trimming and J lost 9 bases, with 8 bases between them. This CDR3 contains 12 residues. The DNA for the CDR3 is TGTGCCAGCAGCCCCTGGGTTTCACCCCTCCACTTT. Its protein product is CASSPWVSPLHF.

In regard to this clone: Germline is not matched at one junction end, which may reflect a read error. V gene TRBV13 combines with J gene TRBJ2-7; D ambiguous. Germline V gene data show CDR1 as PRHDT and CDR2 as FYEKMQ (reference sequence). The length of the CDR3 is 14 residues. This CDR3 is CASGLRHGIYEQYF. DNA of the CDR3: TGTGCCAGCGGCTTAAGACATGGGATCTACGAGCAGTACTTC.

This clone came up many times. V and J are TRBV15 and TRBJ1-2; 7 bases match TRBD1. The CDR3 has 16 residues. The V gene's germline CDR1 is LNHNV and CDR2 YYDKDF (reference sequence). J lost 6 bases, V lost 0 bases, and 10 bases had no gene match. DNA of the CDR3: TGTGCCACCAGCAGAGATGTCAGGGGGAGGTATGATGGCTACACCTTC. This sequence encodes CATSRDVRGRYDGYTF.

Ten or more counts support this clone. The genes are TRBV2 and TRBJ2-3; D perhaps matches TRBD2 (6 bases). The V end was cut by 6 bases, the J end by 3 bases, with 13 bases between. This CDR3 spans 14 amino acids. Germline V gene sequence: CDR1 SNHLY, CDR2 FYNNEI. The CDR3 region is CASSYGRTTDTQYF. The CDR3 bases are TGTGCCAGCAGCTATGGGAGGACTACAGATACGCAGTATTTT.

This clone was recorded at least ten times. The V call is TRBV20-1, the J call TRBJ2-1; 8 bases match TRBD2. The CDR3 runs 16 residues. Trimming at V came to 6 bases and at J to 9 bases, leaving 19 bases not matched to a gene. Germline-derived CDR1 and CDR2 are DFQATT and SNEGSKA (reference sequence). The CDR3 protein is CSAILGGSGLAAEQFF. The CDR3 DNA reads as TGCAGTGCCATCTTGGGGGGCTCCGGACTAGCTGCTGAGCAGTTCTTC.

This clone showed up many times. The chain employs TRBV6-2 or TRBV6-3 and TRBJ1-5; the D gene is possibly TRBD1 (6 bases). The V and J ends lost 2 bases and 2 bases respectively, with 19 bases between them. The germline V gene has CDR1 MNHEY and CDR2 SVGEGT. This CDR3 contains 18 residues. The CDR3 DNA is TGTGCCAGCAGTTACGTTCCGGGGGCCAGGGGAGGCAATCAGCCCCAGCATTTT. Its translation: CASSYVPGARGGNQPQHF.

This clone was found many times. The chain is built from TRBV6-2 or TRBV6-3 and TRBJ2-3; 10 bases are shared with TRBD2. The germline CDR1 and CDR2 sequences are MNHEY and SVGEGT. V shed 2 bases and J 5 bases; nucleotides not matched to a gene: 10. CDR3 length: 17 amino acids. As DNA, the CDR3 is TGTGCCAGCAGTTACAAATCTAGCGGGAGAACGGAAGATACGCAGTATTTT. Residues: CASSYKSSGRTEDTQYF.

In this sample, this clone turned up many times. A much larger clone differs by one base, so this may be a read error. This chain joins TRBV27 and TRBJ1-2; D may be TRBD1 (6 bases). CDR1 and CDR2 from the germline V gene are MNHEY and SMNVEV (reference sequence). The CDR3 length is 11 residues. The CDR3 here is CASRTGFGHTF. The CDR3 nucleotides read TGTGCCAGCAGAACAGGGTTTGGCCACACCTTC.